This T cell receptor (beta chain) was sequenced during a study of Ad26.COV2.S vaccination and SARS-CoV-2 variants. Treatment given: around 19 received Ad26.COV2.S at low or high dose, single or two shots; about 5 received placebo; per-sample allocation not given. Specimen acquisition occurred on day 63 following the initial vaccine or placebo injection. Notes on this clone: Its matching antigen is unknown.

Clones were read by immunoSEQ multiplex PCR, and TCRdb kept only the in-frame ones, dropping some. The table lists hundreds of thousands of clones, around 89% of them singletons, with about 1.5% in the top ten. This CDR3 has 15 amino acids. Germline V gene lookup returns CDR1 SSHAT and CDR2 FNYEAQ (reference sequence). The ends were cut back, 8 bases at V and 8 bases at J, with 22 bases in the middle. Study results and caveats: Vaccine recipients surpassed placebo recipients in spike-specific TCR breadth. Measures of TCR breadth and depth may have fallen short of total T cell responses. In vaccinated individuals, spike-specific CD8+ and CD4+ T cell responses reportedly displayed substantial breadth.

This TCR was sampled from a person between 18 and 60 years old who received the Ad26.COV2.S COVID-19 vaccine or a placebo. The source was peripheral blood, collected in a trial of Ad26.COV2.S vaccine versus placebo. This chain links TRBV7-7 with TRBJ2-1, with D hard to call. CDR3 residues: CASAPRGSHLDEQFF. CDR3 nucleotide sequence: TGTGCCAGCGCCCCACGTGGCAGCCACTTGGATGAGCAGTTCTTC.